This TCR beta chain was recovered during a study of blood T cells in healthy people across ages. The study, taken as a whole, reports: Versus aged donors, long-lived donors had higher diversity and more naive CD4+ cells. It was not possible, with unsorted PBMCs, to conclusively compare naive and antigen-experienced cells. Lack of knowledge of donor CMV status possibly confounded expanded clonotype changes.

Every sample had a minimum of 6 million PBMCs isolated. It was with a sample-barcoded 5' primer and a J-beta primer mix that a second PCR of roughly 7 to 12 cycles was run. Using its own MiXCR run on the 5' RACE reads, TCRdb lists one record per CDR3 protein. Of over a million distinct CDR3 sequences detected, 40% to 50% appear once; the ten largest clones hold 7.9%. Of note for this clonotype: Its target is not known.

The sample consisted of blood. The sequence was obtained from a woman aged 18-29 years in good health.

CDR3 region: CASSESGPDRVSSPLHF. CDR3 coding DNA: TGTGCCAGCAGTGAATCCGGCCCGGACAGGGTGAGTTCACCCCTCCACTTT. The chain carries TRBV25-1 and TRBJ1-6, with TRBD1 matching over 8 bases. The V gene end was trimmed by 1 base and the J gene end by 9 bases; junction bases not matched to a gene: 11. This CDR3 spans 17 amino acids. CDR1 MGHDK and CDR2 SYGVNS come from the germline V gene. Full variable domain (missing parts from reference TRBV25-1 and TRBJ1-6): EADIYQTPRYLVIGTGKKITLECSQTMGHDKMYWYQQDPGMELHLIHYSYGVNSTEKGDLSSESTVSRIRTEHFPLTLESARPSHTSQYLCASSESGPDRVSSPLHFGNGTRLTVT.